The 9 T cell receptor beta chains presented below share a single source sample, sequenced in a study of CD4 T cells in lung cancer. Mutant 27-mer peptides stimulated the PBMCs for approximately two weeks before restimulation with peptide-pulsed autologous B cells. Live IFNgamma-secreting T cells were sorted after restimulation with peptide-pulsed B cells. Sorted cells were expanded at limiting dilution, approximately 3 or 10 per well, for roughly 13 to 20 days. Repertoires were generated with immunoSEQ multiplex PCR, while TCRdb's copy carries only in-frame clones and drops some. The top ten clones hold almost 97% of a sample with roughly 220 clones, around 81% of them seen once. Antigen specificity for these receptors is unknown. The sequencing input was a CD4+ T cell line or clone grown in culture. All receptors derive from an older woman with non-small cell lung cancer. Some clones in this sample may be carry-over from other donors' samples.

The table lists this clone with a few counts. The chain couples TRBV11-3 to TRBJ2-3; weak D call: TRBD2 (6 bases). CDR1 is SGHNT and CDR2 is YENEEA in the germline V gene. CDR3 length equals 14 residues. V lost 3 bases and J 4 bases, leaving 11 bases between the germline ends. The CDR3: CASSFSGTPDTQYF. The DNA of the CDR3 is TGTGCCAGCAGCTTTAGCGGAACCCCAGATACGCAGTATTTT.

J is TRBJ2-3 and V is TRBV19; no definite D call. CDR1 LNHDA and CDR2 SQIVND come from the germline V gene (reference sequence). CDR3 length equals 12 residues. The germline V and J ends were trimmed by 7 bases and 5 bases, with 10 bases remaining between them. The CDR3 loop reads CASNGWGDTQYF. CDR3 nucleotide sequence: TGTGCCAGTAACGGGTGGGGAGATACGCAGTATTTT.

J is TRBJ1-1 and V is TRBV2; 8 nucleotides match TRBD1. The CDR3 contains 12 residues. Losses at the gene ends were 8 bases for V and 4 bases for J; bases not matched to a gene: 3. Germline CDR1 reads SNHLY; CDR2 reads FYNNEI. Written as DNA, the CDR3 is TGTGCCAGCGACAGGGGCTCCACTGAAGCTTTCTTT. Translated: CASDRGSTEAFF.

Within the sample, this clone is large (0.1 to 1%). The CDR3 spells CASSVGGLAGGQETQYF. The CDR3 bases are TGTGCCAGCAGCGTAGGGGGACTAGCGGGGGGGCAAGAGACCCAGTACTTC. The chain employs TRBV9 and TRBJ2-5; 16 nucleotides agree with TRBD2. Germline assignment: CDR1 SGDLS and CDR2 YYNGEE. Trimming took 0 bases from V and 2 from J; bases not matched to a gene: 1. CDR3 length: 17 amino acids.

This rearrangement joins TRBV6-1 to TRBJ2-3, with TRBD2 as a possible D gene (6 bases). Germline assignment: CDR1 MNHNS and CDR2 SASEGT. Trimming shortened V by 7 bases and J by 2 bases, and 16 bases separated the two germline ends. The CDR3 is 15 residues long. CDR3: CASTTRWGDTDTQYF. The CDR3 nucleotides read TGTGCCAGCACTACGCGATGGGGGGACACAGATACGCAGTATTTT.

This chain joins TRBV19 and TRBJ2-1; 8 bases agree with TRBD2. Germline trimming cut 5 bases from V and 0 bases from J; bases unmatched to any gene: 6. Germline loops: CDR1 LNHDA, CDR2 SQIVND (reference sequence). The CDR3 totals 16 residues. The CDR3 bases are TGTGCCAGTAGTTTGGGCGGGGGGATCTCCTACAATGAGCAGTTCTTC. This encodes CASSLGGGISYNEQFF.

The J gene is TRBJ1-1, the V gene TRBV18; the D gene is possibly TRBD1 (5 bases). The CDR3 length is 13 residues. V lost 6 bases, J lost 7 bases, and 15 bases lay in between. Germline loops: CDR1 KGHSH, CDR2 LQKENI. Written as DNA, the CDR3 is TGTGCCAGCTCTCCTGACAGCCTTTTTGAAGCTTTCTTT. As protein: CASSPDSLFEAFF.

The genes are TRBV5-4 and TRBJ1-5; no reliable D call. Looked up from germline, CDR1 is SGHNT and CDR2 is YYREEE (reference sequence). The CDR3 has 17 residues. V lost 0 bases, J lost 0 bases, and 13 bases lay in between. The CDR3 region is CASSLVPPGFSNQPQHF. In DNA form, the CDR3 reads TGTGCCAGCAGCTTGGTACCTCCTGGGTTTAGCAATCAGCCCCAGCATTTT.

The chain carries TRBV7-9 and TRBJ2-5, with TRBD1 matching 8 bases. The V segment lost 5 bases and the J segment 4 bases; nucleotides outside the gene matches: 9. This CDR3 has 15 residues. Germline loops: CDR1 SEHNR, CDR2 FQNEAQ (reference sequence). DNA for the CDR3: TGTGCCAGCAGCCCCCAGGCAGGGGGCATAGAGACCCAGTACTTC. Translating it yields CASSPQAGGIETQYF.